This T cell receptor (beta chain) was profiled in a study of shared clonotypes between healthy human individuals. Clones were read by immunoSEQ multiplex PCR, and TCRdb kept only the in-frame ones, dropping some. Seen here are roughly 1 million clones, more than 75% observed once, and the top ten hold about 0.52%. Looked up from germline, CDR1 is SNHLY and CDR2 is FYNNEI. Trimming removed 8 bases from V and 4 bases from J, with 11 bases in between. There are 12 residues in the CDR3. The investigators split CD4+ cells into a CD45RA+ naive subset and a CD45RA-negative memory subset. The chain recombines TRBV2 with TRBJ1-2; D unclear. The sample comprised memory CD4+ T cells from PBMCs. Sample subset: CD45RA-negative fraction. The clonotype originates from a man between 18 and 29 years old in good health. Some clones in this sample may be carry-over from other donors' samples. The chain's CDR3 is CASLTTVYGYTF. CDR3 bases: TGTGCCAGCCTAACAACAGTCTATGGCTACACCTTC.